Listed below are T cell receptor beta chains from one sample, sequenced in a study of molecular identifiers for immune sequencing clone quantification. Using its own MiXCR run on the PCR reads, TCRdb lists one record per CDR3 protein. This table holds 50,000 or so distinct CDR3 sequences, approximately 25% found once. What was sequenced was naive CD8+ T cells from blood, with Jurkat cell RNA spiked in. Receptors were obtained from a human donor in good health. Some libraries in this study had Jurkat cell RNA spiked in. The CDR3 runs from the conserved cysteine through the conserved F or W. A D gene is named only where the DNA matches it firmly. The size of a clone is reported for some rows only, either as once, few or many, or as a class for expanded clones.

V gene	J gene	D gene	clone size	CDR3 protein	CDR3 DNA
TRBV19	TRBJ1-1	NA	many	CATLWDTEAFF	TGTGCCACCCTATGGGACACTGAAGCTTTCTTT
TRBV6-2/TRBV6-3	TRBJ2-3	TRBD2	many	CASSYGTSGADTQYF	TGTGCCAGCAGTTACGGGACTAGCGGGGCAGATACGCAGTATTTT
TRBV20-1	TRBJ2-5	TRBD2	many	CSARQLAGGIQYF	TGCAGTGCTAGACAACTAGCGGGAGGAATCCAGTACTTC
TRBV30	TRBJ1-1	NA	many	CAWSTIPNTEAFF	TGTGCCTGGTCGACAATTCCGAACACTGAAGCTTTCTTT
TRBV4-3	TRBJ2-1	TRBD1	many	CASSQVGKRGTGVDEQFF	TGCGCCAGCAGCCAAGTGGGAAAAAGGGGGACAGGTGTCGATGAGCAGTTCTTC
TRBV7-9	TRBJ2-3	NA	many	CASSPQSTDTQYF	TGTGCCAGCAGTCCGCAAAGCACAGATACGCAGTATTTT
TRBV12-3/TRBV12-4	TRBJ2-2	NA	NA	CASIPRDWANTGELFF	TGTGCCAGCATTCCCCGGGACTGGGCGAACACCGGGGAGCTGTTTTTT
TRBV7-9	TRBJ2-1	NA	many	CASSLASQAEQFF	TGTGCCAGCAGCTTAGCATCTCAAGCTGAGCAGTTCTTC
TRBV29-1	TRBJ1-1	NA	medium-sized	CSVEDLVDTEAFF	TGCAGCGTTGAAGATCTTGTAGACACAGAAGCTTTCTTT
TRBV3-1	TRBJ1-5	NA	many	CASSQGPSNQPQHF	TGTGCCAGCAGCCAGGGGCCTAGCAATCAGCCCCAGCATTTT
TRBV13	TRBJ1-6	NA	many	CASSHRAGSPLHF	TGTGCCAGCAGCCACCGGGCCGGGTCACCCCTCCACTTT
TRBV28	TRBJ2-6	NA	many	CASRRMGRPSSGANVLTF	TGTGCCAGCAGAAGGATGGGGCGGCCTTCCTCTGGGGCCAACGTCCTGACTTTC
TRBV6-2/TRBV6-3	TRBJ2-3	TRBD2	NA	CASSYSDGTSDDMQYF	TGTGCCAGCAGTTACTCCGACGGGACTAGCGATGATATGCAGTATTTT
TRBV14	TRBJ2-7	TRBD2	many	CASSPGLAYEQYF	TGTGCCAGCAGCCCGGGACTAGCCTACGAGCAGTACTTC
TRBV15	TRBJ1-5	TRBD1	few	CATSSGYGTGQNGQPQHF	TGTGCCACCAGCAGTGGATATGGGACAGGGCAAAACGGTCAGCCCCAGCATTTT
TRBV4-3	TRBJ2-1	NA	many	CASSQDQDPSNEQFF	TGCGCCAGCAGCCAAGATCAGGATCCCTCAAATGAGCAGTTCTTC